Following are 30 T cell receptor beta chains from one sample sequenced in a study of cytomegalovirus exposure and HLA in healthy donors. TCRdb keeps only in-frame clones here, not all; method: immunoSEQ multiplex PCR. The sample shows about 140,000 clones, less than 90% of them seen only once. Sequenced sample: PBMCs. These receptors were collected from a man aged 18 to 30 in good health and CMV-seronegative.

This clone was seen a handful of times. The V and J genes are TRBV19 and TRBJ1-2, with D perhaps matching TRBD1 (5 bases). Germline lookup yields CDR1 LNHDA and CDR2 SQIVND (reference sequence). The V end lost 1 base, the J end lost 4 bases, and 13 bases lay between the germline ends. This CDR3 contains 15 residues. The CDR3 loop reads CASSIGAGPTYGYTF. CDR3 in DNA: TGTGCCAGTAGTATAGGGGCAGGGCCGACCTATGGCTACACCTTC.

The V gene is TRBV7-9, the J gene TRBJ1-2; D call uncertain. This CDR3 spans 12 amino acids. Germline CDR1 and CDR2: SEHNR and FQNEAQ (reference sequence). V gave up 1 base and J gave up 8 bases, with 8 bases separating them. The CDR3 loop reads CASSLGGEGYTF. CDR3 bases: TGTGCCAGCAGCTTAGGGGGAGAAGGCTACACCTTC.

The chain has TRBV13 and TRBJ1-1, with 7 nucleotides matching TRBD1. The germline gives CDR1 PRHDT, CDR2 FYEKMQ (reference sequence). This CDR3 has 12 residues. V gave up 3 bases and J gave up 5 bases; unmatched junction bases: 0. CDR3 DNA sequence: TGTGCCAGCAGCTTCAGGGGGACTGAAGCTTTCTTT. Its translation is CASSFRGTEAFF.

The V call is TRBV5-4, the J call TRBJ2-1; D is unclear. The CDR3 runs to 15 residues. V dropped 4 bases and J dropped 0 bases, with 11 bases sitting between them. CDR1 is SGHNT, CDR2 YYREEE, per germline (reference sequence). This chain's CDR3 is CASSPQSSSYNEQFF. The DNA of the CDR3 is TGTGCCAGCAGCCCACAGTCCAGCTCCTACAATGAGCAGTTCTTC.

The chain joins TRBV19 to TRBJ2-7; perhaps TRBD2 as D (5 bases). The germline CDR1 and CDR2 sequences are LNHDA and SQIVND (reference sequence). The CDR3 has 15 residues. The V end lost 3 bases, the J end lost 1 base, and 13 bases lay between the germline ends. The DNA for the CDR3 is TGTGCCAGTAGTATGCGTGGTCGGGGTTCCTACGAGCAGTACTTC. This gives the protein CASSMRGRGSYEQYF.

This chain connects TRBV5-1 to TRBJ2-3; 7 bases match TRBD2. In germline, CDR1 is SGHRS, CDR2 YFSETQ. The V gene end was trimmed by 7 bases and the J gene end by 5 bases; junction bases not matched to a gene: 10. This CDR3 contains 14 residues. For the CDR3, the DNA is TGCGCCAGCCGATCCGGGACTAATAAAGATACGCAGTATTTT. Translated, it gives CASRSGTNKDTQYF.

The chain uses TRBV6-6 and TRBJ2-5; tentatively, D is TRBD1 (6 bases). V was pared by 4 bases and J by 3 bases, with 9 bases between. This CDR3 is built from 13 residues. From germline, CDR1 is MNHNY and CDR2 SVGAGI (reference sequence). CDR3 loop: CASSLSGEETQYF. The CDR3 DNA is TGTGCCAGCAGTTTATCAGGGGAAGAGACCCAGTACTTC.

As concerns this clone: At one end, the junction sequence differs from germline, possibly due to a read error. The V and J genes are TRBV11-3 and TRBJ2-7, with 7 bases identical to TRBD1. This CDR3 is built from 14 residues. Germline CDR1 SGHNT, CDR2 YENEEA. DNA for the CDR3: TGTACCAGCAGCCCTTGGGACAGACCCTACGAGCAGTACTTC. Its protein is CTSSPWDRPYEQYF.

This clone was seen a handful of times. The gene calls are TRBV2 and TRBJ2-7; D unclear. The germline V gene encodes CDR1 SNHLY and CDR2 FYNNEI. The germline V and J ends were trimmed by 6 bases and 0 bases, with 3 bases remaining between them. The CDR3 sequence is 11 residues long. The CDR3 region has the DNA TGTGCCAGCAGAGCCTCCTACGAGCAGTACTTC. As protein: CASRASYEQYF.

This clone showed up just a few times. The chain carries TRBV7-8 and TRBJ2-7; D uncertain. Trimming pared 5 bases from V and 3 bases from J, leaving 14 bases between. The V gene's germline CDR1 is SGHVS and CDR2 FQNEAQ. This CDR3 comprises 14 residues. The CDR3 reads CASSLLGESYEQYF. In nucleotides, the CDR3 is TGTGCCAGCAGCCTACTTGGAGAGAGCTACGAGCAGTACTTC. The entire variable domain, with the rest obtained from reference TRBV7-8 and TRBJ2-7, is as follows: GAGVSQSPRYKVAKRGQDVALRCDPISGHVSLFWYQQALGQGPEFLTYFQNEAQLDKSGLPSDRFFAERPEGSVSTLKIQRTQQEDSAVYLCASSLLGESYEQYFGPGTRLTVT.

The V and J genes are TRBV10-3 and TRBJ2-1, with 8 bases matching TRBD2. V lost 4 bases to trimming and J lost 7 bases; unmatched junction nucleotides: 9. The CDR3 loop spans 15 amino acids. Germline V gives CDR1 ENHRY, CDR2 SYGVKD. In nucleotides, the CDR3 is TGTGCCATCAGTGGAGCCGGGACTAGGGGGAATGAGCAGTTCTTC. This encodes CAISGAGTRGNEQFF.

This chain links TRBV10-3 with TRBJ2-7; tentative D call: TRBD1 (6 bases). Deletions cut 0 bases from V and 2 bases from J, with 8 bases between. The germline V gene has CDR1 ENHRY and CDR2 SYGVKD. The CDR3 contains 14 residues. The CDR3, as DNA: TGTGCCATCAGTGAGTCGGACAGCACCTACGAGCAGTACTTC. Its protein product is CAISESDSTYEQYF.

This chain joins TRBV6-5 and TRBJ2-1, with 13 nucleotides matching TRBD2. The germline gives CDR1 MNHEY, CDR2 SVGAGI. This CDR3 contains 15 residues. V shed 7 bases, J shed 8 bases, and the junction held 8 bases outside the gene matches. The chain's CDR3 is CASTTSGGAVDEQFF. The CDR3 DNA reads TGTGCCAGCACAACTAGCGGGGGGGCCGTGGATGAGCAGTTCTTC.

The chain is built from TRBV5-1 and TRBJ2-2; 11 positions agree with TRBD2. The trim removed 1 base at V and 4 bases at J, leaving 6 bases unmatched. Germline CDR1 reads SGHRS; CDR2 reads YFSETQ. This CDR3 comprises 17 residues. The CDR3 bases are TGCGCCAGCAGCTTGCCTAGCGGGGGGCATGGCACCGGGGAGCTGTTTTTT. Residues: CASSLPSGGHGTGELFF.

The chain links TRBV7-2 to TRBJ1-1; 9 bases fit TRBD1. Per germline, CDR1 SGHTA and CDR2 FQGNSA. Losses at the gene ends were 6 bases for V and 0 bases for J; bases not matched to a gene: 8. This CDR3 is built from 16 residues. The CDR3 nucleotides read TGTGCCAGCAGTCATAACAGGGGGCTTATGAACACTGAAGCTTTCTTT. It is translated as CASSHNRGLMNTEAFF.

This clone has only a few counts. The chain links TRBV5-1 to TRBJ2-7, with TRBD2 matching over 7 bases. After removal of 5 bases from V and 7 bases from J, the junction contained 12 bases not matched to a gene. Germline V CDR1 and CDR2: SGHRS, YFSETQ. The CDR3 totals 14 residues. Here the CDR3 DNA reads TGCGCCAGCAGTGCCGCTAGCGGAGGCGGGGAGCAGTACTTC. Amino acid sequence: CASSAASGGGEQYF.

This clone has a handful of counts. The chain combines TRBV2 with TRBJ1-6, with TRBD1 as a possible D gene (6 bases). Trimming stripped 5 bases from V and 10 bases from J, with 9 bases between. Per the germline V gene, CDR1 is SNHLY and CDR2 is FYNNEI. CDR3 length equals 12 residues. The CDR3 is CASSSGDSPLHF. Written as DNA, the CDR3 is TGTGCCAGCAGTTCAGGGGACTCACCCCTCCACTTT.

This clone was counted a single time. The chain has TRBV27 and TRBJ1-4, with 11 bases aligning to TRBD1. Losses at the gene ends were 5 bases for V and 9 bases for J; bases not matched to a gene: 8. The CDR3 covers 15 residues. Per germline, CDR1 MNHEY and CDR2 SMNVEV (reference sequence). As DNA, the CDR3 is TGTGCCAGCAGTCTAAGACCGGACAGGGGGCAAAAACTGTTTTTT. Its protein is CASSLRPDRGQKLFF.

This chain links TRBV5-4 with TRBJ2-7; 8 positions match TRBD2. Trimming took 0 bases from V and 5 from J; bases not matched to a gene: 7. This CDR3 spans 15 amino acids. In germline, CDR1 is SGHNT, CDR2 YYREEE (reference sequence). The CDR3 reads CASSLAGGPENEQYF. The CDR3 DNA reads as TGTGCCAGCAGCTTGGCGGGAGGGCCCGAAAACGAGCAGTACTTC.

This rearrangement joins TRBV19 to TRBJ2-7; TRBD2 is a possible D gene (5 bases). This CDR3 region has 12 residues. The V gene's germline CDR1 is LNHDA and CDR2 SQIVND (reference sequence). V lost 9 bases and J lost 0, with 9 bases in between. This CDR3 reads CASSGFSYEQYF. The CDR3 DNA follows: TGTGCCAGCTCGGGGTTCTCCTACGAGCAGTACTTC.

The V gene is TRBV5-5, the J gene TRBJ1-2, with TRBD1 as a possible D gene (6 bases). This CDR3 spans 12 amino acids. Germline-derived CDR1 and CDR2 are SGHKS and YYEKEE (reference sequence). The ends were cut back, 5 bases at V and 7 bases at J, with 12 bases in the middle. The DNA of the CDR3 is TGTGCCAGCAGTTATCAGGGGCCTGGCTACACCTTC. Protein product: CASSYQGPGYTF.

This chain links TRBV7-9 with TRBJ2-7; D ambiguous. The CDR3 spans 11 residues. The V end was cut by 5 bases, the J end by 7 bases, with 9 bases between. From germline, CDR1 is SEHNR and CDR2 FQNEAQ (reference sequence). The CDR3 DNA follows: TGTGCCAGCAGCGCCGCACAGGAGCAGTACTTC. Translation gives CASSAAQEQYF.

The gene calls are TRBV29-1 and TRBJ2-3; tentatively, D is TRBD1 (6 bases). Germline V CDR1 and CDR2: SQVTM, ANQGSEA. The length of the CDR3 is 13 residues. With 1 base removed from V and 2 bases from J, the gap between germline ends came to 7 bases. The CDR3 DNA reads TGCAGCGTTGAAGGGGACACCACAGATACGCAGTATTTT. Translated: CSVEGDTTDTQYF.

The rearrangement uses TRBV4-1 and TRBJ1-1; 8 bases match TRBD1. The CDR3 has 14 residues. The trim removed 5 bases at V and 8 bases at J, leaving 10 bases unmatched. Per the germline V gene, CDR1 is MGHRA and CDR2 is YSYEKL. In DNA form, the CDR3 reads TGCGCCAGCAGCACCCAACCAGGGGGCAGAGAAGCTTTCTTT. It is translated as CASSTQPGGREAFF.

This clone was observed a single time. The chain carries TRBV6-1 and TRBJ1-5; the match to TRBD1 covers 8 bases. The length of the CDR3 is 14 residues. Germline V gene sequence: CDR1 MNHNS, CDR2 SASEGT. V lost 10 bases, J lost 10 bases, and 15 bases stayed unmatched. The CDR3 region is CATGADRVVGPQHF. CDR3 bases: TGTGCCACAGGCGCGGACAGGGTTGTTGGTCCCCAGCATTTT.

The chain combines TRBV7-2 with TRBJ2-2; maybe TRBD2 (6 bases). V lost 1 base to trimming and J lost 1 base, with 10 bases between them. The CDR3 spans 16 residues. CDR1 SGHTA and CDR2 FQGNSA come from the germline V gene. The DNA for the CDR3 is TGTGCCAGCAGCTTAGGGGGGACTGTGAACACCGGGGAGCTGTTTTTT. Translated: CASSLGGTVNTGELFF.

The chain joins TRBV6-6 to TRBJ2-2; D is possibly TRBD2 (5 bases). Germline values: CDR1 MNHNY, CDR2 SVGAGI (reference sequence). With 2 bases removed from V and 6 bases from J, the gap between germline ends came to 7 bases. This CDR3 has 13 amino acids. The CDR3 sequence is CASSYLASGELFF. The CDR3 nucleotides are TGTGCCAGCAGTTACCTAGCCTCCGGGGAGCTGTTTTTT.

This clone is a singleton in its sample. CDR3 DNA sequence: TGTGCCAGCTCACCACTAGGGGGCGGCAACGAGCAGTACTTC. Translation gives CASSPLGGGNEQYF. The chain couples TRBV18 to TRBJ2-7; 7 nucleotides line up with TRBD1. The V gene's germline CDR1 is KGHSH and CDR2 LQKENI. Trimming took 1 base from V and 5 from J; bases not matched to a gene: 5. The CDR3 totals 14 residues. Together with reference TRBV18 and TRBJ2-7, the CDR3 gives the full variable domain: NAGVMQNPRHLVRRRGQEARLRCSPMKGHSHVYWYRQLPEEGLKFMVYLQKENIIDESGMPKERFSAEFPKEGPSILRIQQVVRGDSAAYFCASSPLGGGNEQYFGPGTRLTVT.

The chain joins TRBV28 to TRBJ2-3; D not certain. With 2 bases removed from V and 2 bases from J, the gap between germline ends came to 8 bases. CDR1 is MDHEN, CDR2 SYDVKM, per germline. The CDR3 sequence is 14 residues long. CDR3 region: CASSLPGFTDTQYF. In DNA, the CDR3 is TGTGCCAGCAGTTTACCAGGTTTCACAGATACGCAGTATTTT.

This chain links TRBV12-5 with TRBJ2-7; 7 bases are a match to TRBD2. The CDR3 spans 17 residues. Germline CDR1 LGHNT, CDR2 FRNRAP. V lost 0 bases, J lost 0 bases, and 8 bases stayed unmatched. CDR3 sequence reads: CASGLVPLGLHSYEQYF. The CDR3, as DNA: TGTGCTAGTGGTTTGGTCCCCCTGGGACTACACTCCTACGAGCAGTACTTC.